Sequencing of this T cell receptor beta chain was carried out in a study of neurological immune-mediated disorders (dated by TCRdb to the late 2010s). Concerning the study at large: Peripheral blood TCR-beta repertoires from patients with HTLV-I-associated myelopathy (HAM/TSP), patients with multiple sclerosis, and healthy controls were compared in the study using UMI-based sequencing. Longitudinal samples, technical triplicates and paired sorted CD4+ and CD8+ T-cell subsets, alongside PBMC samples, were included among the 106 TCR-beta libraries. The cohort comprised 65 to 75 subjects: some 14 HAM/TSP patients, 35 or so multiple sclerosis patients and 20 healthy controls. Paper-wide results and their limitations: TCR clonal expansion was greatest in HAM/TSP patients and smallest in MS patients, who ranked below even healthy controls. Expanded clones from different subjects shared no identical CDR3 amino acid sequences, which suggests that TCR-beta repertoires were private in all groups.

cDNA synthesis used template-switch 5'RACE with a primer carrying a 10-nucleotide random unique molecular identifier tagging each TCR transcript. Every sequencing run yielded over 180 million TCR-beta sequences covering 15-18 subjects. Total RNA was extracted with the RNeasy kit. Using the KAPA Real-time Library Amplification kit, TCR-beta VDJ regions were amplified with primers for the TCR constant region and the 5'RACE anchor. Sample indexes and Illumina adaptors were added in a first PCR, and a second PCR then increased library yield. After purification with Ampure beads, the TCR product of roughly 650 bp was size-selected on a 2% E-gel SizeSelection system. Before pooling, library quality was checked on a Bioanalyzer, concentration was measured with Qubit, and libraries were quantified with the Kapa Library Quantification kit. Paired-end 2 x 150 bp sequencing of the libraries was performed on an Illumina HiSeq 2500. To increase sequence diversity, about 25-30% phiX was spiked into each library pool. Per the original workflow: The quality-filtered reads were processed with the UMI-based MiGEC pipeline, whose error correction step removed more than 80% of the raw TCR sequences. VDJ genes were aligned to IMGT germline references, and each clonotype was defined by a unique CDR3 amino acid sequence together with V-J genes. Clonal expansion, Shannon diversity and CDR3 relatedness were evaluated with VDJtools (CalcPairwiseDistances, ClusterSamples), while phylogenetic trees were built in CLCbio workbench. Using coefficient-of-variation modelling across technical triplicates, the study counted a clone as expanded if it had at least 8 unique UMIs. TCRdb's own reprocessing of the public reads used fastp at Q25 and MiXCR and kept productive beta chains. Each entry is one CDR3 protein sequence, shown with its most common DNA and genes. The V and J calls reflect TCRdb's pipeline rather than the authors' work. In this sample the table shows approximately 77,000 distinct CDR3 sequences, about 9.7% of which occur a single time. The top ten clones comprise 1.7% of the sample.

The germline ends are 13 bases apart after V is trimmed by 3 bases and J by 11 bases. From its cysteine to its phenylalanine, the CDR3 spans 13 amino acids. The DNA shown is the 39-base CDR3, in frame from base 1. The germline V gene provides CDR1 MDHEN and CDR2 SYDVKM. The healthy controls were volunteers from blood banks in Maryland, USA. For the unsorted PBMC libraries, 2 million PBMCs were stored in RNAlater at -80 degrees C until RNA extraction and were used to generate the libraries. Peripheral blood was subjected to Ficoll-Hypaque density gradient centrifugation to isolate PBMCs, which were then cryopreserved in liquid nitrogen. This clonotype was seen ten or more times. Its target antigen remains unknown. Base quality data are lacking; no much larger clone is found one base away.

Sequenced: PBMCs. The chain couples TRBV28 to TRBJ1-4, with the D gene uncertain. The clonotype comes from a middle-aged man in good health. The CDR3 amino acid sequence is: CASSLVLPGKLFF. The nucleotides are TGTGCCAGCAGTTTGGTCCTACCAGGCAAACTGTTTTTT.